This is a list of T cell receptor beta chains from one sample in a study of T cell changes during pregnancy in multiple sclerosis. Method: immunoSEQ multiplex PCR; TCRdb's copy keeps in-frame clones and lacks some. Counted here are 25,000 to 30,000 clones, approximately 92% occurring once; the ten biggest clones make up about 5.7%. The sequences come from CD8+ T cells from peripheral blood mononuclear cells, collected before pregnancy. These receptors were obtained from a female donor with multiple sclerosis, enrolled in a pregnancy study. Each CDR3 is given with its conserved first and last residue. Fields, in order: D gene, J gene, clone size, V gene, CDR3 protein, CDR3 DNA. D genes are given only for firm matches. Part of the rows lack a size; the others show once, few, many or a class for expanded clones.

TRBD1 TRBJ1-2 NA TRBV5-1 CASSLGTDYTYGYTF TGCGCCAGCAGCTTAGGGACAGACTATACCTATGGCTACACCTTC
TRBD2 TRBJ2-7 NA TRBV28 CASSLTSGSAYEQYF TGTGCCAGCAGTTTAACGAGCGGGAGCGCCTACGAGCAGTACTTC
TRBD2 TRBJ2-1 NA TRBV7-3 CASSPTTGLFHEQFF TGTGCCAGCAGCCCAACTACGGGACTATTCCATGAGCAGTTCTTC
TRBD1 TRBJ2-5 NA TRBV2 CASSRTGARDTQYF TGTGCCAGCAGCAGGACAGGGGCAAGAGATACCCAGTACTTC
NA TRBJ2-1 NA TRBV7-9 CASSQTGLLQDEQFF TGTGCCAGCAGCCAGACGGGACTCCTACAGGATGAGCAGTTCTTC
NA TRBJ2-2 NA TRBV9 CASSPSLLTNTGELFF TGTGCCAGCAGCCCGTCGCTCCTTACAAACACCGGGGAGCTGTTTTTT
NA TRBJ1-2 NA TRBV9 CASSSRVIGYTF TGTGCCAGCAGCTCCAGGGTAATTGGCTACACCTTC
TRBD2 TRBJ2-7 NA TRBV4-3 CASSQEGGGPYEQYF TGCGCCAGCAGCCAAGAGGGCGGGGGGCCCTACGAGCAGTACTTC
NA TRBJ2-5 NA TRBV6-6 CASCRFQETQYF TGTGCCAGCTGTAGATTTCAAGAGACCCAGTACTTC
TRBD1 TRBJ2-3 once TRBV9 CASSVGGGTTDTQYF TGTGCCAGCAGCGTAGGAGGGGGCACTACAGATACGCAGTATTTT
NA TRBJ1-2 NA TRBV7-9 CASSFDYGYTF TGTGCCAGCAGCTTCGACTATGGCTACACCTTC
NA TRBJ2-5 NA TRBV15 CATSRDLGGISQETQYF TGTGCCACCAGCAGAGATTTGGGCGGGATTAGCCAAGAGACCCAGTACTTC
NA TRBJ2-7 NA TRBV7-9 CASSKKGQEVYEQYF TGTGCCAGCAGCAAAAAGGGACAAGAAGTTTACGAGCAGTACTTC
NA TRBJ2-3 NA TRBV9 CASGSVITDTQYF TGTGCCAGCGGGAGCGTCATAACAGATACGCAGTATTTT
NA TRBJ2-3 NA TRBV2 CASSTESDRPNTDTQYF TGTGCCAGCAGCACAGAGTCGGACAGACCTAACACAGATACGCAGTATTTT
NA TRBJ2-6 NA TRBV9 CASSVGAAGANVLTF TGTGCCAGCAGCGTAGGGGCAGCTGGGGCCAACGTCCTGACTTTC
NA TRBJ1-1 once TRBV6-5 CASSYSITRSTEAFF TGTGCCAGCAGTTACTCGATAACCCGGAGCACTGAAGCTTTCTTT
NA TRBJ2-2 NA TRBV6-5 CASGAGASNGELFF TGTGCCAGCGGTGCGGGGGCAAGCAACGGGGAGCTGTTTTTT
TRBD2 TRBJ2-3 NA TRBV9 CASSQWASGGSDTQYF TGTGCCAGCAGCCAGTGGGCTAGCGGGGGTTCAGATACGCAGTATTTT
NA TRBJ1-6 NA TRBV11-2 CASSITGPNSPLHF TGTGCCAGCAGCATCACAGGCCCAAATTCACCCCTCCACTTT
TRBD2 TRBJ2-7 NA TRBV4-3 CASSQDQGTSREQYF TGCGCCAGCAGCCAAGACCAGGGGACTAGCCGCGAGCAGTACTTC
TRBD1 TRBJ1-5 NA TRBV5-1 CASSSGTGGKRDSNQPQHF TGCGCCAGCAGCTCCGGGACAGGGGGGAAAAGGGATAGCAATCAGCCCCAGCATTTT
NA TRBJ1-5 NA TRBV21-1 CASSKGGTSTAGNQPQHF TGTGCCAGCAGCAAGGGGGGGACCTCGACTGCGGGCAATCAGCCCCAGCATTTT
NA TRBJ2-5 NA TRBV7-2 CASSLAGLAMSQYF TGTGCCAGCAGCTTAGCGGGGCTAGCGATGAGCCAGTACTTC
NA TRBJ2-3 once TRBV2 CASSVREGTQYF TGTGCCAGCAGTGTTCGTGAGGGTACGCAGTATTTT
NA TRBJ1-5 NA TRBV6-5 CASSSGGSNQPQHF TGCGCCAGCTCCTCTGGGGGGAGCAATCAGCCCCAGCATTTT
TRBD2 TRBJ2-5 NA TRBV5-1 CASSHGEGFSGRSGTQYF TGCGCCAGCAGCCACGGTGAGGGATTTAGCGGGAGGTCGGGGACCCAGTACTTC
NA TRBJ2-5 NA TRBV27 CASSLIAGLQETQYF TGTGCCAGCAGTTTGATCGCAGGGCTCCAAGAGACCCAGTACTTC
TRBD2 TRBJ2-7 NA TRBV11-2 CASSLRGTSAIYEQYF TGTGCCAGCAGCTTACGTGGGACTAGCGCCATCTACGAGCAGTACTTC
NA TRBJ1-4 NA TRBV6-6 CASSSPRGVNEKLFF TGTGCCAGCAGTTCCCCTCGGGGGGTTAATGAAAAACTGTTTTTT
TRBD1 TRBJ1-5 NA TRBV7-9 CASSDTGQGANQPQHF TGTGCCAGCAGCGATACGGGACAGGGGGCGAATCAGCCCCAGCATTTT
NA TRBJ2-1 NA TRBV5-1 CASSSNNEQFF TGCGCCAGCAGCTCCAACAATGAGCAGTTCTTC
NA TRBJ2-7 NA TRBV4-2 CASSPALLDSFYEQYF TGTGCCAGCAGCCCCGCACTATTGGACAGTTTCTACGAGCAGTACTTC
NA TRBJ1-1 few TRBV29-1 CSVEDRRGRAF TGCAGCGTTGAAGATCGGCGGGGGCGCGCCTTT
TRBD1 TRBJ2-7 NA TRBV27 CASSRRPFQGEYEQYF TGTGCCAGCAGTCGAAGGCCGTTCCAGGGGGAGTACGAGCAGTACTTC
NA TRBJ2-3 once TRBV9 CASGTGTQYF TGTGCCAGCGGAACAGGGACGCAGTATTTT
TRBD1 TRBJ2-7 once TRBV7-9 CASRPPPGQGGYEQYF TGTGCCAGCAGACCACCTCCGGGACAGGGGGGGTACGAGCAGTACTTC
NA TRBJ2-4 NA TRBV21-1 CASSKALAKNIQYF TGTGCCAGCAGCAAAGCTCTAGCCAAAAACATTCAGTACTTC
TRBD2 TRBJ2-1 NA TRBV18 CASSSLAARSAGYNEQFF TGTGCCAGCTCTTCCCTAGCGGCAAGATCTGCTGGCTACAATGAGCAGTTCTTC
NA TRBJ1-1 NA TRBV7-8 CASSFRGMNTEAFF TGTGCCAGCAGCTTTCGGGGGATGAACACTGAAGCTTTCTTT
NA TRBJ1-1 NA TRBV27 CASSLGGSTEAFF TGTGCCAGCAGTTTAGGGGGGAGTACTGAAGCTTTCTTT
TRBD2 TRBJ2-1 NA TRBV6-1 CASSGRLAGGPDEQFF TGTGCCAGCAGTGGCCGACTAGCGGGAGGGCCAGATGAGCAGTTCTTC
NA TRBJ1-2 NA TRBV5-8 CASSLVEGGYTF TGTGCCAGCAGCTTGGTGGAGGGTGGCTACACCTTC
NA TRBJ1-2 few TRBV21-1 CASSKAPGGYTF TGTGCCAGCAGCAAAGCCCCGGGTGGCTACACCTTC
TRBD1 TRBJ1-1 NA TRBV29-1 CSVEDRDRVFGNTEAFF TGCAGCGTTGAAGATCGGGACAGGGTGTTTGGAAACACTGAAGCTTTCTTT
TRBD1 TRBJ2-1 NA TRBV6-1 CATRDRGSYEQFF TGTGCCACCCGGGACAGGGGAAGCTATGAGCAGTTCTTC
NA TRBJ2-3 NA TRBV7-9 CASSPDLALRDTQYF TGTGCCAGCAGCCCTGACCTCGCGTTGAGGGATACGCAGTATTTT
TRBD1 TRBJ1-1 NA TRBV5-5 CASRPGQGYGNTEAFF TGTGCCAGCAGACCTGGACAGGGGTATGGGAACACTGAAGCTTTCTTT
NA TRBJ2-3 NA TRBV7-3 CASSSGGAPDTQYF TGTGCCAGCAGCTCGGGTGGAGCTCCAGATACGCAGTATTTT
NA TRBJ1-2 NA TRBV2 CARTGGYGYTF TGTGCCAGGACAGGTGGCTATGGCTACACCTTC
TRBD2 TRBJ2-2 NA TRBV29-1 CSVPGLAGPRGTGELFF TGCAGCGTTCCCGGACTAGCGGGCCCTCGAGGAACCGGGGAGCTGTTTTTT
TRBD1 TRBJ1-1 few TRBV6-5 CATTTDRGTEAFF TGTGCCACGACGACGGACAGGGGCACTGAAGCTTTCTTT
NA TRBJ2-7 NA TRBV6-1 CASSETAGVSSYEQYF TGTGCCAGCAGTGAAACGGCAGGGGTGAGCTCCTACGAGCAGTACTTC
NA TRBJ1-1 once TRBV7-3 CASSLGQPNTEAFF TGTGCCAGCAGCTTAGGACAGCCGAACACTGAAGCTTTCTTT